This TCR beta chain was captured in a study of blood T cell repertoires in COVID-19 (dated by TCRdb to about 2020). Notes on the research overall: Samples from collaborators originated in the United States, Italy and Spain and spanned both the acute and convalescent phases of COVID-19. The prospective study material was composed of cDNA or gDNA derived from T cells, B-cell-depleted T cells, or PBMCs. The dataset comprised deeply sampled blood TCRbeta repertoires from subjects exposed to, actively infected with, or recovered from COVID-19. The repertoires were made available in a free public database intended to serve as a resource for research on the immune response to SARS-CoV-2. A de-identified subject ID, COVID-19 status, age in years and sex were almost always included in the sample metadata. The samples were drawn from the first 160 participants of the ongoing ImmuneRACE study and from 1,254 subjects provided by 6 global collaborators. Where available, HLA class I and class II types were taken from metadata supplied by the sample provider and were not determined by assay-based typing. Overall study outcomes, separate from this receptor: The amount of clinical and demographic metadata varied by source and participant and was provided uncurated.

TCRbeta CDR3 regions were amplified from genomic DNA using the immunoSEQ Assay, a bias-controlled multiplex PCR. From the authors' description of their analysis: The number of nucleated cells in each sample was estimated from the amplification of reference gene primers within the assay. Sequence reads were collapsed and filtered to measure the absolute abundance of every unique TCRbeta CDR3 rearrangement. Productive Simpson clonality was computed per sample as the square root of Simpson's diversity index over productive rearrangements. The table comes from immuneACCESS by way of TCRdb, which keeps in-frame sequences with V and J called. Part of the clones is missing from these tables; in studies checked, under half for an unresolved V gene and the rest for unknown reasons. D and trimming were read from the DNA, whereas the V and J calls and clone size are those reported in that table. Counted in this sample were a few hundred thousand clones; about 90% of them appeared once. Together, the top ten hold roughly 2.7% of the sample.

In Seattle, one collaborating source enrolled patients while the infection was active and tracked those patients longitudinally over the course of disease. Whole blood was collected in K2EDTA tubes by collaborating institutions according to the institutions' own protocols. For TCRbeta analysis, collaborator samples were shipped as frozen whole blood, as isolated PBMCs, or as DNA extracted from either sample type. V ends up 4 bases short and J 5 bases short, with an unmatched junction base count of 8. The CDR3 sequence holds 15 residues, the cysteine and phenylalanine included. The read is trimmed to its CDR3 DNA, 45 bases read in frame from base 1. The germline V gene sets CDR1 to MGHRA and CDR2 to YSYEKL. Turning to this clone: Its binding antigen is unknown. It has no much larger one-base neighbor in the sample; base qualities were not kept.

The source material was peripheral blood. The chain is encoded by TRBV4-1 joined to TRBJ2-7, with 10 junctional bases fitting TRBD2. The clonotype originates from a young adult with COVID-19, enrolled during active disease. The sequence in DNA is TGCGCCAGCAGCCTAGCGGGGGGCGGGAGAGACGAGCAGTACTTC. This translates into CASSLAGGGRDEQYF.